The rows below give T cell receptor beta chains drawn from one sample of a study of blood T cell repertoires in COVID-19. The method was immunoSEQ multiplex PCR; TCRdb's version includes in-frame clones alone and lacks a portion of them. The sample carries some 250,000 clones, over 80% recorded once. Sequencing was carried out using peripheral blood. These receptors were obtained from a middle-aged man with acute or convalescent COVID-19. CDR3s include the opening cysteine and the closing phenylalanine or tryptophan. Fields, in order: CDR3 protein, J gene, V gene.

CDR3 protein: CASSLDRAPWKGTEAFF; J gene: TRBJ1-1; V gene: TRBV7-2
CDR3 protein: CASSQGELGDTQYF; J gene: TRBJ2-3; V gene: TRBV27
CDR3 protein: CVSSYGGSGANVLTF; J gene: TRBJ2-6; V gene: TRBV6-2/TRBV6-3
CDR3 protein: CASRPGQGREKLFF; J gene: TRBJ1-4; V gene: TRBV2
CDR3 protein: CASSPWDSYGVGTF; J gene: TRBJ1-2; V gene: TRBV5-1
CDR3 protein: CASSFPLTGSSTEAFF; J gene: TRBJ1-1; V gene: TRBV5-5
CDR3 protein: CASSREPGVRDEQYF; J gene: TRBJ2-7; V gene: TRBV3-1/TRBV3-2
CDR3 protein: CATRDRGGTEAFF; J gene: TRBJ1-1; V gene: TRBV19
CDR3 protein: CASSLGAGSGEQYF; J gene: TRBJ2-7; V gene: TRBV11-3
CDR3 protein: CASSDRGGDTQYF; J gene: TRBJ2-3; V gene: TRBV19
CDR3 protein: CASSIDPSGLYEQYF; J gene: TRBJ2-7; V gene: TRBV14
CDR3 protein: CSASLGQGIGYTF; J gene: TRBJ1-2; V gene: TRBV20-1
CDR3 protein: CASSAGGEPNYGYTF; J gene: TRBJ1-2; V gene: TRBV2
CDR3 protein: CASKVNTGPTEAFF; J gene: TRBJ1-1; V gene: TRBV10-2
CDR3 protein: CASTDRANTGELFF; J gene: TRBJ2-2; V gene: TRBV10-1
CDR3 protein: CASSHGYLAASYEQYF; J gene: TRBJ2-7; V gene: TRBV3-1/TRBV3-2
CDR3 protein: CASSVFADSHEQYF; J gene: TRBJ2-7; V gene: TRBV9
CDR3 protein: CASRAFDRGFGYTF; J gene: TRBJ1-2; V gene: TRBV9
CDR3 protein: CAISDGETGYTF; J gene: TRBJ1-2; V gene: TRBV10-3
CDR3 protein: CASSLSGQGAGTEAFF; J gene: TRBJ1-1; V gene: TRBV18
CDR3 protein: CATSRGYAGLNNEQFF; J gene: TRBJ2-1; V gene: TRBV15
CDR3 protein: CASSLKQGADYGYTF; J gene: TRBJ1-2; V gene: TRBV11-2
CDR3 protein: CASSLGTSGQETQYF; J gene: TRBJ2-5; V gene: TRBV5-5
CDR3 protein: CASSFGTGYDEQFF; J gene: TRBJ2-1; V gene: TRBV7-9
CDR3 protein: CASSLWAGRVNTEAFF; J gene: TRBJ1-1; V gene: TRBV3-1/TRBV3-2
CDR3 protein: CASSSLQGEETQYF; J gene: TRBJ2-5; V gene: TRBV27
CDR3 protein: CASSTTGVSQPQHF; J gene: TRBJ1-5; V gene: TRBV27
CDR3 protein: CASSYSGTLGYYEQYF; J gene: TRBJ2-7; V gene: TRBV6-5
CDR3 protein: CASSLMTGSNYGYTF; J gene: TRBJ1-2; V gene: TRBV7-9
CDR3 protein: CATSGNSNQPQHF; J gene: TRBJ1-5; V gene: TRBV12-3/TRBV12-4
CDR3 protein: CSAGGTGGIYEQYF; J gene: TRBJ2-7; V gene: TRBV20-1
CDR3 protein: CASSPGTGASPLHF; J gene: TRBJ1-6; V gene: TRBV18
CDR3 protein: CASSIAQRGGKLFF; J gene: TRBJ1-4; V gene: TRBV19
CDR3 protein: CASSLGTTEYNEQFF; J gene: TRBJ2-1; V gene: TRBV7-9
CDR3 protein: CASSSLSYEQYF; J gene: TRBJ2-7; V gene: TRBV5-6
CDR3 protein: CASSLAGDTEAFF; J gene: TRBJ1-1; V gene: TRBV5-1
CDR3 protein: CASSQGSGYTF; J gene: TRBJ1-2; V gene: TRBV6-5
CDR3 protein: CASSLGQTLGSYNSPLHF; J gene: TRBJ1-6; V gene: TRBV5-1
CDR3 protein: CASSIDLPVAGTDTQYF; J gene: TRBJ2-3; V gene: TRBV19
CDR3 protein: CAISESAGGTNEKLFF; J gene: TRBJ1-4; V gene: TRBV10-3
CDR3 protein: CASSPGQGNYNEQFF; J gene: TRBJ2-1; V gene: TRBV6-6
CDR3 protein: CASSESFPLPRVFF; J gene: TRBJ1-4; V gene: TRBV6-1
CDR3 protein: CASSPLTRGGETQYF; J gene: TRBJ2-5; V gene: TRBV3-1/TRBV3-2
CDR3 protein: CASSLAGEGGTEAFF; J gene: TRBJ1-1; V gene: TRBV4-2
CDR3 protein: CASSPQAGGNTGELFF; J gene: TRBJ2-2; V gene: TRBV5-1
CDR3 protein: CASSRSGDRGRMKNIQYF; J gene: TRBJ2-4; V gene: TRBV3-1/TRBV3-2
CDR3 protein: CASSPQGQAYNSPLHF; J gene: TRBJ1-6; V gene: TRBV19
CDR3 protein: CASSSEGYSNQPQHF; J gene: TRBJ1-5; V gene: TRBV5-1